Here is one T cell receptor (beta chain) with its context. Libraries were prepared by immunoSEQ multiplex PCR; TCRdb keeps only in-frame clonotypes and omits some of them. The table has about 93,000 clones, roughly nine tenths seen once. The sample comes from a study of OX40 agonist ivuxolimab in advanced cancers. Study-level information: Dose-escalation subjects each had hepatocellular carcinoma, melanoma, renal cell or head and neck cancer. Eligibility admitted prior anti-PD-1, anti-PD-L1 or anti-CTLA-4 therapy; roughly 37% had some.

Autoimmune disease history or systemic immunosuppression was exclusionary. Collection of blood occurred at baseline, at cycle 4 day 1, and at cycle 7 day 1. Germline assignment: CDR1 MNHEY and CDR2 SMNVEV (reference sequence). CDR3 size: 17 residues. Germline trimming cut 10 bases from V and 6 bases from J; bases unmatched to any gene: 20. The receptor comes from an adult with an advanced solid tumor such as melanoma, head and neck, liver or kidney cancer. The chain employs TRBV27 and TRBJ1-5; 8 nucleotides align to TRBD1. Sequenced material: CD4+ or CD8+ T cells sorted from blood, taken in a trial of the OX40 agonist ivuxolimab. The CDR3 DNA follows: TGTGCCACCGAGTCCGGGGGGGGCCTACAGGGGGGTCAGCCCCAGCATTTT. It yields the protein CATESGGGLQGGQPQHF.